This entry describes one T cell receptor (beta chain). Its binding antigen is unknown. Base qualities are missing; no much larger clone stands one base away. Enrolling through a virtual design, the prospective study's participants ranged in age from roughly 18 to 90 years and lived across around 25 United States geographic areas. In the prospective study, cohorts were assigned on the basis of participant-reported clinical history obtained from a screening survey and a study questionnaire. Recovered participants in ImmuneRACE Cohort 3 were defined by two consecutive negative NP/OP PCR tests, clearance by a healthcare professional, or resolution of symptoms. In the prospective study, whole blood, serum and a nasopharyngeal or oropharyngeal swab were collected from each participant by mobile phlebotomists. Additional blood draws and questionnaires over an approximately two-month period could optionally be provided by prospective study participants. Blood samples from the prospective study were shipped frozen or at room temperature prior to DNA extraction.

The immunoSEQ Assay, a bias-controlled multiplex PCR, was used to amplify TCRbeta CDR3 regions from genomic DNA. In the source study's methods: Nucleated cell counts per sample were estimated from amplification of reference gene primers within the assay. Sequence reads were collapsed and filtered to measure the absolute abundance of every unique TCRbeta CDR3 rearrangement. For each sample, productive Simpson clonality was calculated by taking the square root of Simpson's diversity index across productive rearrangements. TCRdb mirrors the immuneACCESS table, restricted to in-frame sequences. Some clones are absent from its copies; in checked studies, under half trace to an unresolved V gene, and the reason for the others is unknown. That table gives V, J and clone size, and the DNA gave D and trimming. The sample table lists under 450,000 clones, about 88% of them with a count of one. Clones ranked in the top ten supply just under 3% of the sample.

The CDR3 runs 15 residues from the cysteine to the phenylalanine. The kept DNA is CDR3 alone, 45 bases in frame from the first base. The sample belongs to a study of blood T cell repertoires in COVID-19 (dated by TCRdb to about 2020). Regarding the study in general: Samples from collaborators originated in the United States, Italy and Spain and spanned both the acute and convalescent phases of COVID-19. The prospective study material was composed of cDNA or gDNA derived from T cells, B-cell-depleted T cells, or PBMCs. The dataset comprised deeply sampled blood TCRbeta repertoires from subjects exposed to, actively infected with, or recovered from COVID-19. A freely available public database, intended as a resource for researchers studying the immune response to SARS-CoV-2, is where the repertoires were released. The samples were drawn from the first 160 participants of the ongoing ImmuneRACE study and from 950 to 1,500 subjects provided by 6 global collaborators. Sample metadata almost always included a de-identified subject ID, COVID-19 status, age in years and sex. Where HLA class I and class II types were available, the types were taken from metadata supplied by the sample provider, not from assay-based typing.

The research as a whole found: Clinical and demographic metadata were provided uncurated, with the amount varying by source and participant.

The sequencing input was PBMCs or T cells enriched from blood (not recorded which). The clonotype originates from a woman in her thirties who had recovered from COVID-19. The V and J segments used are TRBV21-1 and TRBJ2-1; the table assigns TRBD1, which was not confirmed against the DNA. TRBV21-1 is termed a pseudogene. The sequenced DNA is TGTGCCAGCATAGGACAGGGGACAGAGGACGGTGAGCAGTTCTTC. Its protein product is CASIGQGTEDGEQFF.